Listed here are 18 T cell receptor beta chains from one sample, sequenced in a study of T cell responses to AZD1222 COVID-19 vaccine. Data came from immunoSEQ multiplex PCR; TCRdb stores just in-frame clones and leaves some out. The sample comprises over 50,000 clones, roughly 80% of which are singletons, and 4.5% to 5% rests with the top ten. The specimen was peripheral blood, collected 28 days after the second AZD1222 dose. These receptors were collected from an adult who received the AZD1222 COVID-19 vaccine.

The chain employs TRBV28 and TRBJ2-3; D is perhaps TRBD2 (5 bases). The CDR3 contains 14 residues. Germline assignment: CDR1 MDHEN and CDR2 SYDVKM. Between the trimmed V and J ends, which lost 4 bases and 3 bases, there was a span of 11 bases. The CDR3, as DNA: TGTGCCAGCAGTTCTCCGGGCGGGACAGATACGCAGTATTTT. Its protein product is CASSSPGGTDTQYF.

V gene TRBV3-1 (or the pseudogene TRBV3-2) combines with J gene TRBJ1-2; 12 nucleotides match TRBD1. The CDR3 covers 15 residues. The ends lost 3 bases at V and 4 bases at J; junction bases unmatched: 3. Germline CDR1 LGHDT, CDR2 YNNKEL (reference sequence). The CDR3 DNA is TGTGCCAGCAGCCACGGGACAGGGGGCGGCTATGGCTACACCTTC. The encoded protein is CASSHGTGGGYGYTF.

The chain couples TRBV9 to TRBJ2-3; either TRBD1 or TRBD2 may supply D (5 bases each). Per the germline V gene, CDR1 is SGDLS and CDR2 is YYNGEE. Trimming cost V 0 bases and J 5 bases, with 13 bases left between them. The CDR3 covers 15 residues. For the CDR3, the DNA is TGTGCCAGCAGCGTAGAGGGGATCCGGGGAGATACGCAGTATTTT. This sequence encodes CASSVEGIRGDTQYF. Using reference TRBV9 and TRBJ2-3 for the parts outside the CDR3, the full variable domain is DSGVTQTPKHLITATGQRVTLRCSPRSGDLSVYWYQQSLDQGLQFLIQYYNGEERAKGNILERFSAQQFPDLHSELNLSSLELGDSALYFCASSVEGIRGDTQYFGPGTRLTVL.

The CDR3 DNA reads as TGTGCCAGCAGCCGTATTCCGGGACAGGGCTCCTACGAGCAGTACTTC. Translation gives CASSRIPGQGSYEQYF. The genes are TRBV7-6 and TRBJ2-7; 9 bases agree with TRBD1. The CDR3 spans 16 residues. V lost 5 bases and J lost 0; bases outside the gene matches: 8. Germline V lookup: CDR1 SGHVS, CDR2 FNYEAQ.

The chain uses TRBV6-5 and TRBJ1-3; D is unclear. V lost 8 bases and J lost 0, with 14 bases in between. Per the germline V gene, CDR1 is MNHEY and CDR2 is SVGAGI. The CDR3 covers 15 residues. CDR3 nucleotides: TGTGCCAGCGCCCAACAAGAAAGCTCTGGAAACACCATATATTTT. Translation: CASAQQESSGNTIYF.

This clone came up a few times. This chain connects TRBV2 to TRBJ1-5; possibly TRBD1 for D (5 bases). With 6 bases removed from V and 1 base from J, the gap between germline ends came to 13 bases. The CDR3 totals 15 residues. The V gene's germline CDR1 is SNHLY and CDR2 FYNNEI. The CDR3 DNA is TGTGCCAGCAGACCCATAAAGGGGAGCAATCAGCCCCAGCATTTT. It translates to CASRPIKGSNQPQHF.

This chain joins TRBV27 and TRBJ1-4; tentative D call: TRBD1 (5 bases). Germline lookup yields CDR1 MNHEY and CDR2 SMNVEV (reference sequence). Trimming shortened V by 5 bases and J by 7 bases, and 11 bases separated the two germline ends. The CDR3 consists of 13 residues. Here the CDR3 reads CASSGGVGEKLFF. DNA of the CDR3: TGTGCCAGCAGTGGGGGGGTGGGTGAAAAACTGTTTTTT.

A single count supports this clone. CDR3 sequence reads: CASRTGDQPQHF. CDR3 DNA: TGCGCCAGCAGGACAGGGGATCAGCCCCAGCATTTT. V usage is TRBV10-1 and J usage is TRBJ1-5; TRBD1 matches 8 bases. Germline lookup yields CDR1 WNHNN and CDR2 SYGVQD (reference sequence). The V segment lost 6 bases and the J segment 5 bases; nucleotides outside the gene matches: 0. The CDR3 extends over 12 amino acids.

V usage is TRBV9 and J usage is TRBJ2-2, with D unclear. The CDR3 spans 14 residues. Germline V gene lookup returns CDR1 SGDLS and CDR2 YYNGEE. Trimming took off 2 bases at V and 5 bases at J, with 10 bases between the two ends. As DNA, the CDR3 is TGTGCCAGCAGCGTTGGTACAGTAACCGGGGAGCTGTTTTTT. This gives the protein CASSVGTVTGELFF.

V and J are TRBV7-2 and TRBJ2-1, with 8 bases lining up with TRBD2. This CDR3 is 14 amino acids long. Germline CDR1 SGHTA, CDR2 FQGNSA. The ends lost 4 bases at V and 9 bases at J; junction bases unmatched: 8. The CDR3 nucleotides read TGTGCCAGCAGCTCTTTAGCGGGGACGGGTGAGCAGTTCTTC. Residues: CASSSLAGTGEQFF.

The chain carries TRBV6-5 and TRBJ2-7; 7 bases line up with TRBD2. Germline trimming cut 2 bases from V and 3 bases from J; bases unmatched to any gene: 10. CDR3 length equals 16 residues. Per the germline V gene, CDR1 is MNHEY and CDR2 is SVGAGI. The chain's CDR3 is CASSYASGGGNYEQYF. The CDR3 DNA reads as TGTGCCAGCAGTTACGCCTCCGGCGGGGGAAACTACGAGCAGTACTTC.

The chain employs TRBV24-1 and TRBJ1-3; D unresolved. Germline V gives CDR1 KGHDR, CDR2 SFDVKD. V lost 1 base and J 0 bases, leaving 3 bases between the germline ends. The CDR3 has 14 amino acids. The CDR3 DNA is TGTGCCACCAGTGATTTAAGCTCTGGAAACACCATATATTTT. It is translated as CATSDLSSGNTIYF.

The V call is TRBV27, the J call TRBJ2-7; the D gene is possibly TRBD1 (6 bases). Germline V gene data show CDR1 as MNHEY and CDR2 as SMNVEV (reference sequence). The CDR3 is 13 amino acids. V was pared by 3 bases and J by 6 bases, with 12 bases between. The CDR3 DNA reads as TGTGCCAGCAGTTTTTCAGGGGCAAGCGAGCAGTACTTC. This encodes CASSFSGASEQYF.

The chain uses TRBV6-1 and TRBJ2-7; D may be TRBD1 (5 bases). The ends were cut back, 0 bases at V and 6 bases at J, with 18 bases in the middle. In germline, CDR1 is MNHNS, CDR2 SASEGT. This CDR3 is 16 amino acids long. The CDR3 sequence is CASSEALRAGLGEQYV. CDR3 DNA sequence: TGTGCCAGCAGTGAAGCGCTTAGGGCAGGGCTTGGCGAGCAGTACGTC.

The chain has TRBV19 and TRBJ2-1, with 10 bases fitting TRBD2. This CDR3 region has 15 residues. The V segment lost 5 bases and the J segment 3 bases; nucleotides outside the gene matches: 4. Per germline, CDR1 LNHDA and CDR2 SQIVND (reference sequence). CDR3 region: CASSQAGGVYNEQFF. The CDR3 DNA reads TGTGCCAGTAGTCAAGCGGGAGGGGTCTACAATGAGCAGTTCTTC.

V gene TRBV5-1 combines with J gene TRBJ2-7, with a weak D call TRBD1 (6 bases). Trimming stripped 3 bases from V and 4 bases from J, with 17 bases between. In germline, CDR1 is SGHRS, CDR2 YFSETQ. The CDR3 consists of 15 residues. The CDR3 loop reads CASSSVRDTYYEQYF. The CDR3 DNA sequence: TGCGCCAGCAGCTCGGTCCGGGACACTTATTACGAGCAGTACTTC.

This clone has just a few counts. The rearrangement uses TRBV5-8 and TRBJ2-5; unclear D gene. Germline V gene lookup returns CDR1 SGHTS and CDR2 YDEGEE. The V gene lost 1 base and the J gene lost 5 bases, with 6 bases spanning the gap. There are 12 residues in the CDR3. Here the CDR3 reads CASSLIRETQYF. CDR3 sequence (DNA): TGTGCCAGCAGCTTGATACGGGAGACCCAGTACTTC.

The chain has TRBV9 and TRBJ1-1, with a tentative D call TRBD1 (5 bases). CDR3 length equals 13 residues. V lost 4 bases and J 3 bases, leaving 10 bases between the germline ends. Germline V gene data show CDR1 as SGDLS and CDR2 as YYNGEE. The DNA of the CDR3 is TGTGCCAGCAGCACCTCGGGGGACACTGAAGCTTTCTTT. As protein: CASSTSGDTEAFF.